What follows are 24 T cell receptor beta chains derived from one specimen sequenced in a study of blood T cell repertoires in COVID-19 (TCRdb year 2020). Receptor amplification or capture employed the immunoSEQ multiplex PCR assay. TCRdb re-hosts the immuneACCESS table, in-frame sequences only. Its copies lack some clones; in the studies checked, an unresolved V gene accounts for under half of them, and the cause for the rest is not known. This sample comprises 150,000 or so clones, about 80% of them detected only once. The top ten clones comprise approximately 22% of the sample. Specimen: peripheral blood. The receptors derive from a woman over 75 with acute or convalescent COVID-19.

The rearrangement joins TRBV6-5 to TRBJ1-2; weak D call: TRBD1 (5 bases). The germline V and J ends were trimmed by 6 bases and 0 bases, with 11 bases remaining between them. There are 14 residues in the CDR3. Germline CDR1 and CDR2: MNHEY and SVGAGI. The CDR3 here is CASSLQESNYGYTF. CDR3 nucleotide sequence: TGTGCCAGCAGCTTACAGGAATCTAACTATGGCTACACCTTC.

V usage is TRBV5-5 and J usage is TRBJ2-7; TRBD2 might be the D (6 bases). Germline CDR1 SGHKS, CDR2 YYEKEE (reference sequence). CDR3 length: 16 amino acids. Trimming left V 4 bases short and J 4 bases short, with 21 bases between. CDR3: CASSGRGGPFSYEQYF. In nucleotides, the CDR3 is TGTGCCAGCAGCGGTCGCGGAGGGCCCTTCTCTTACGAGCAGTACTTC.

CDR3 DNA: TGTGCCAGCAGCAACCTGCGGACTAGCATAGGCGGGGAGCTGTTTTTT. Translating it yields CASSNLRTSIGGELFF. This sequence joins TRBV9 and TRBJ2-2, with TRBD2 identical over 8 bases. Germline V gene sequence: CDR1 SGDLS, CDR2 YYNGEE. With V trimmed by 4 bases and J by 7 bases, 12 bases remained unmatched. The CDR3 length is 16 residues.

The CDR3: CASSLSGKGWSEQYF. In DNA, the CDR3 is TGCGCCAGCAGCCTCAGCGGGAAGGGTTGGAGCGAGCAGTACTTC. V gene TRBV4-3 combines with J gene TRBJ2-7, with 7 positions matching TRBD2. CDR3 size: 15 residues. V gave up 4 bases and J gave up 6 bases; unmatched junction bases: 12. Germline V gives CDR1 LGHNA, CDR2 YSLEER.

V usage is TRBV27 and J usage is TRBJ2-2; 11 nucleotides align to TRBD2. In germline, CDR1 is MNHEY, CDR2 SMNVEV (reference sequence). V trimming: 5 bases; J trimming: 5 bases; junction bases outside the gene matches: 13. CDR3 size: 18 residues. The CDR3 DNA reads TGTGCCAGCAGTACAATTAGCGGGAGGGCCTTGGGGACCGGGGAGCTGTTTTTT. This translates into CASSTISGRALGTGELFF.

V is TRBV10-1 and J is TRBJ2-3, with 7 bases lining up with TRBD2. This CDR3 region has 17 residues. Trimming took 0 bases from V and 4 from J; bases not matched to a gene: 10. Per the germline V gene, CDR1 is WNHNN and CDR2 is SYGVQD (reference sequence). For the CDR3, the DNA is TGCGCCAGCAGTGAGTCTGGCGGGAGAAAAGGTCCAGATACGCAGTATTTT. It yields the protein CASSESGGRKGPDTQYF.

The chain combines TRBV12-3 or TRBV12-4 with TRBJ1-1; D might be TRBD1 (5 bases). V gave up 7 bases and J gave up 11 bases, with 20 bases separating them. The CDR3 totals 13 residues. The CDR3 DNA reads TGTGCCAGCAAAAATAGGGCAGGGCTTATTGCTTTCTTT. Translated, it gives CASKNRAGLIAFF.

V gene TRBV10-3 combines with J gene TRBJ1-6, with no clear D. Germline values: CDR1 ENHRY, CDR2 SYGVKD. The V end was cut by 3 bases, the J end by 7 bases, with 10 bases between. This CDR3 has 14 residues. The CDR3 protein is CAISEPGSNSPLHF. The CDR3 DNA sequence: TGTGCCATCAGTGAACCGGGATCCAATTCACCCCTCCACTTT.

This clone was counted a few times. The chain joins TRBV7-8 to TRBJ2-7, with 9 bases that match TRBD2. In germline, CDR1 is SGHVS, CDR2 FQNEAQ. There are 17 residues in the CDR3. V was pared by 4 bases and J by 6 bases, with 16 bases of the junction left unmatched. The CDR3 sequence is CASSSRVPGLAYAEQYF. Written as DNA, the CDR3 is TGTGCCAGCAGCTCGAGAGTTCCGGGACTAGCTTATGCCGAGCAGTACTTC.

In this sample, this clone turned up once. The gene calls are TRBV2 and TRBJ1-2, with 7 bases matching TRBD1. Germline trimming cut 8 bases from V and 4 bases from J; bases unmatched to any gene: 10. The CDR3 length is 14 residues. The germline V gene has CDR1 SNHLY and CDR2 FYNNEI. This chain's CDR3 is CASAEGTAFYGYTF. The CDR3 DNA follows: TGTGCCAGCGCCGAAGGGACAGCCTTCTATGGCTACACCTTC. The variable domain in full, with the rest retrieved from reference TRBV2 and TRBJ1-2, is EPEVTQTPSHQVTQMGQEVILRCVPISNHLYFYWYRQILGQKVEFLVSFYNNEISEKSEIFDDQFSVERPDGSNFTLKIRSTKLEDSAMYFCASAEGTAFYGYTFGSGTRLTVV.

V and J are TRBV24-1 and TRBJ2-7, with a possible D match to TRBD2 (5 bases). The CDR3 consists of 15 residues. Germline assignment: CDR1 KGHDR and CDR2 SFDVKD. With 4 bases removed from V and 0 bases from J, the gap between germline ends came to 12 bases. The CDR3 loop is CATSDGRRVSYEQYF. CDR3 DNA: TGTGCCACCAGTGACGGCCGGCGGGTCTCCTACGAGCAGTACTTC.

This clone showed up just a few times. Here the CDR3 DNA reads TGTGCCAGTAGTATTGGAGTCCTTTACGCTGGAAACACCATATATTTT. Protein sequence: CASSIGVLYAGNTIYF. The V call is TRBV19, the J call TRBJ1-3; D remains ambiguous. This CDR3 comprises 16 residues. CDR1 is LNHDA and CDR2 is SQIVND in the germline V gene (reference sequence). V dropped 3 bases and J dropped 2 bases, with 14 bases sitting between them.

V and J are TRBV2 and TRBJ2-1, with 12 bases aligning to TRBD2. Germline-derived CDR1 and CDR2 are SNHLY and FYNNEI. V was clipped by 8 bases and J by 9 bases; unmatched bases: 11. CDR3 length equals 15 residues. The CDR3 loop is CASRSSLAGGGEQFF. Here the CDR3 DNA reads TGTGCCAGCCGATCTTCCCTAGCGGGGGGGGGTGAGCAGTTCTTC.

The chain couples TRBV28 to TRBJ1-2; possible D gene TRBD1, 6 bases. The CDR3 totals 14 residues. Between the trimmed V and J ends, which lost 7 bases and 7 bases, there was a span of 19 bases. From germline, CDR1 is MDHEN and CDR2 SYDVKM. CDR3 nucleotides: TGTGCCAGCAATTACTCTGACAGGCAGGGTGGCTACACCTTC. This codes for CASNYSDRQGGYTF.

The genes are TRBV29-1 and TRBJ1-4; 12 bases are a match to TRBD1. Germline CDR1 reads SQVTM; CDR2 reads ANQGSEA. Trimming at V came to 4 bases and at J to 6 bases, leaving 0 bases not matched to a gene. The CDR3 spans 13 residues. In nucleotides, the CDR3 is TGCAGCGTTGGGGACAGGGGGCATGAAAAACTGTTTTTT. Translated, it gives CSVGDRGHEKLFF.

This chain links TRBV24-1 with TRBJ2-3, with D possibly matching TRBD2 (5 bases). Germline V gene data show CDR1 as KGHDR and CDR2 as SFDVKD. Deletions cut 3 bases from V and 10 bases from J, with 16 bases between. There are 14 residues in the CDR3. The CDR3 sequence is CATSDGGYPQAQYF. The CDR3, as DNA: TGTGCCACCAGTGATGGAGGCTATCCCCAAGCGCAGTATTTT.

The chain employs TRBV7-9 and TRBJ1-4; D is unclear. The CDR3 covers 15 residues. V was trimmed by 2 bases and J by 8 bases, leaving 15 bases between them. Germline V CDR1 and CDR2: SEHNR, FQNEAQ (reference sequence). This CDR3 reads CASSLKQAAEEKLFF. Here the CDR3 DNA reads TGTGCCAGCAGCTTAAAGCAGGCCGCAGAAGAAAAACTGTTTTTT.

The chain has TRBV5-6 and TRBJ2-1; no clear D. V gave up 4 bases and J gave up 9 bases, with 8 bases separating them. The CDR3 has 11 amino acids. The V gene's germline CDR1 is SGHDT and CDR2 YYEEEE. In DNA, the CDR3 is TGTGCCAGCAGCCTGGTAGCTGAGCAGTTCTTC. Its translation: CASSLVAEQFF.

The table lists this clone with a count of one. The chain has TRBV6-5 and TRBJ2-2; TRBD2 matches at 11 bases. The junction had 2 bases not matched to a gene; V was cut back by 0 bases and J by 5 bases. This CDR3 comprises 16 residues. Germline assignment: CDR1 MNHEY and CDR2 SVGAGI. CDR3 loop: CASSYSRTSGTGELFF. The CDR3 DNA follows: TGTGCCAGCAGTTACTCGAGGACTAGCGGGACCGGGGAGCTGTTTTTT.

The CDR3 loop is CASSSIQGGNEKLFF. CDR3 in DNA: TGTGCCAGCAGCTCTATACAGGGAGGGAATGAAAAACTGTTTTTT. The V and J genes are TRBV7-9 and TRBJ1-4; TRBD1 is a possible D gene (6 bases). V was shortened by 4 bases and J by 5 bases, with 14 bases between the two germline ends. CDR3 length: 15 residues. In germline, CDR1 is SEHNR, CDR2 FQNEAQ (reference sequence). The full variable domain, rest sourced from reference TRBV7-9 and TRBJ1-4, is DTGVSQNPRHKITKRGQNVTFRCDPISEHNRLYWYRQTLGQGPEFLTYFQNEAQLEKSRLLSDRFSAERPKGSFSTLEIQRTEQGDSAMYLCASSSIQGGNEKLFFGSGTQLSVL.

V gene TRBV10-3 combines with J gene TRBJ2-5, with 11 nucleotides matching TRBD1. The CDR3 is made up of 14 amino acids. Germline V CDR1 and CDR2: ENHRY, SYGVKD. V was pared by 8 bases and J by 5 bases, with 7 bases of the junction left unmatched. The CDR3 DNA reads TGTGCCATCGGGGGACAGGGGGGGTTCGAGACCCAGTACTTC. It is translated as CAIGGQGGFETQYF.

This chain joins TRBV19 and TRBJ2-7; 7 nucleotides match TRBD2. V lost 10 bases and J lost 0; bases outside the gene matches: 9. The CDR3 is made up of 14 amino acids. Germline loops: CDR1 LNHDA, CDR2 SQIVND (reference sequence). CDR3 residues: CATGVAGISYEQYF. CDR3 DNA: TGTGCCACTGGGGTAGCGGGTATCTCCTACGAGCAGTACTTC.

This clone was detected a few times. V usage is TRBV20-1 and J usage is TRBJ2-5; D not resolved. CDR1 is DFQATT, CDR2 SNEGSKA, per germline (reference sequence). The CDR3 length is 11 residues. Trimming removed 5 bases from V and 0 bases from J, with 4 bases in between. CDR3 bases: TGCAGTGCTGGCCACCAAGAGACCCAGTACTTC. It translates to CSAGHQETQYF.

This chain joins TRBV6-5 and TRBJ1-4; maybe TRBD1 (6 bases). Trimming pared 5 bases from V and 3 bases from J, leaving 13 bases between. The CDR3 is 15 amino acids. Germline CDR1 reads MNHEY; CDR2 reads SVGAGI. The CDR3 loop reads CASSSSKGANEKLFF. The CDR3 bases are TGTGCCAGCAGTAGTTCAAAGGGGGCTAATGAAAAACTGTTTTTT.